The TCR beta chain described here comes from a study of monozygotic twins with inflammatory bowel disease. TCRdb re-called the 5' RACE reads; every CDR3 protein appears as one record, without DNA. Its table lists around 190,000 distinct CDR3 sequences. Germline CDR1 reads SQVTM; CDR2 reads ANQGSEA. There are 14 residues in the CDR3. The sample taken for sequencing was blood. The sequence came from a human donor with ulcerative colitis or Crohn's disease, or a healthy co-twin of an affected twin (not recorded which). The chain has TRBV29-1 and TRBJ1-2; TCRdb's D call, TRBD1, is unchecked because there is no DNA. CDR3 sequence: CSAFEAGGYYGYTF.